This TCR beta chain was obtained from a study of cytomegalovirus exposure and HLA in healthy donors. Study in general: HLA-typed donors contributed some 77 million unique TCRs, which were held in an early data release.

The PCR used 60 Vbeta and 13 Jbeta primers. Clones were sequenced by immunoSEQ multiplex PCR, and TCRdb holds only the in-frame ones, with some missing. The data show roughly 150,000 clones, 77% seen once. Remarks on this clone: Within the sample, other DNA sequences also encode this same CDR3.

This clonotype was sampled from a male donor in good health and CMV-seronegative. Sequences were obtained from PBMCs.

CDR3 sequence reads: CASSSQGANTEAFF. In nucleotides, the CDR3 is TGTGCCAGCAGCTCACAGGGGGCGAACACTGAAGCTTTCTTT. The gene calls are TRBV7-2 and TRBJ1-1, with 9 bases lining up with TRBD1. Germline-derived CDR1 and CDR2 are SGHTA and FQGNSA. The CDR3 has 14 amino acids. V was clipped by 4 bases and J by 1 base; unmatched bases: 1.